The clone carrying this T cell receptor beta chain was detected many times. The antigen remains undetermined. This sample was included in a study of CD8 T cells in ankylosing spondylitis. Study-level points and caveats: Fewer than 10 highly homologous variants formed a TCR beta motif that appeared characteristic of ankylosing spondylitis blood. Earlier authors reported some of these motif variants in reactive arthritis synovial fluid and blood.

TCRdb itself ran the 5' RACE reads through MiXCR, one entry per CDR3 protein. The repertoire includes about 64,000 distinct CDR3 sequences, over 5% of them detected once, and around 5% sits in the top ten. The germline CDR1 and CDR2 sequences are MNHEY and SVGEGT. Trimming cost V 8 bases and J 4 bases, with 14 bases left between them. The CDR3 has 13 residues. The gene calls are TRBV6-2 or TRBV6-3 and TRBJ1-2, with D perhaps TRBD1 (5 bases). The TCR originated in a male donor with ankylosing spondylitis. Sequences were obtained from synovial fluid, either unsorted or a sorted T cell fraction (not recorded which). Here the CDR3 DNA reads TGTGCCAGCCACTCCCTCGACAGCTATGGCTACACCTTC. Translation: CASHSLDSYGYTF.